This T cell receptor beta chain was sequenced in a study of T-cell reconstitution after alpha-beta-depleted transplantation in children. This clonotype occurred a few times. Its matching antigen is unknown. A much larger clonotype is one base distant, so this may be a read error. Unique molecular identifiers were incorporated when the TCRbeta library was constructed. MiXCR was run by TCRdb on the PCR reads, yielding one entry per CDR3 protein. The data show 25,000 to 30,000 distinct CDR3 sequences, roughly 5.7% seen once. Study-level results: It was reported that alpha-beta T cells came from several hundred expanded graft clones (about two months after transplant). After transplant, high TCRbeta diversity at day 60 in some patients arose from surviving recipient T cells and thymic progenitors.

In germline, CDR1 is DFQATT, CDR2 SNEGSKA (reference sequence). This CDR3 region has 15 residues. The V call is TRBV20-1, the J call TRBJ2-5; 8 nucleotides line up with TRBD2. Source: PBMCs, mostly from graft donor cells, taken 180 days after TCRalphabeta/CD19-depleted stem cell transplant. This receptor was taken from a male patient between 10 and 17 years old who had a stem cell transplant for acute myeloid leukemia, so the T cells may come from the graft donor. In DNA, the CDR3 is TGCTGTGCTAGAGACCCAGCGGGGGCCGGGGAGACCCAGTACTTC. This sequence encodes CCARDPAGAGETQYF.